The clone carrying this TCR beta chain appeared once. Its antigen is unknown. Participating donors were healthy, HIV-negative adults free of recent acute infections or vaccinations. Every one of the donors was a Caucasian adult that lived in Nashville, Tennessee. In the original workflow: With immunoSEQ giving junction-only sequences and no quality scores, filtering differed. This table comes from immunoSEQ multiplex PCR, and its TCRdb copy is limited to in-frame clones, with some not included. For V, J and clone size, that table is used; D and trimming come from the DNA. The sample carries about 2.3 million clones, 85% to 95% recorded once. These data come from a study of shared clonotypes between healthy human individuals. General study points: Limited genetic and exposure-history diversity came from having few donors.

CDR3 length equals 14 residues. Per germline, CDR1 PRHDT and CDR2 FYEKMQ (reference sequence). Trimming removed 0 bases at V and 3 bases at J, with 9 bases between. The chain carries TRBV13 and TRBJ2-7, with D possibly being TRBD1 (6 bases). This sequence was found in a man younger than 30 in good health. Some clones in this sample may be carry-over from other donors' samples. Sequenced sample: naive CD4+ T cells from PBMCs. Subset in this sample: CD45RA+ positively selected. CDR3: CASSLGQGDYEQYF. CDR3 sequence (DNA): TGTGCCAGCAGCTTAGGACAGGGCGACTACGAGCAGTACTTC. Filled out from reference TRBV13 and TRBJ2-7, the complete variable domain reads AAGVIQSPRHLIKEKRETATLKCYPIPRHDTVYWYQQGPGQDPQFLISFYEKMQSDKGSIPDRFSAQQFSDYHSELNMSSLELGDSALYFCASSLGQGDYEQYFGPGTRLTVT.